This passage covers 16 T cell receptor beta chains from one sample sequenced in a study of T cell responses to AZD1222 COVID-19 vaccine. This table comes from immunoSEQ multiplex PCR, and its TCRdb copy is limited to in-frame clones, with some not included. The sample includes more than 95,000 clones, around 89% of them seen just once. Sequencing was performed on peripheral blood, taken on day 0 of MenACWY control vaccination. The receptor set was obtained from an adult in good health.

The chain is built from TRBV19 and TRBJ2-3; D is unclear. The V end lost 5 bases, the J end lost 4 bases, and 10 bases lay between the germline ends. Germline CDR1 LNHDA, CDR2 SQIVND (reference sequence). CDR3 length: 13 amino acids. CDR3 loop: CASSPPFPDTQYF. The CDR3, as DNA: TGTGCCAGTAGTCCCCCTTTCCCAGATACGCAGTATTTT. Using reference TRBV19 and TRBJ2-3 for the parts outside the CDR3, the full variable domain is DGGITQSPKYLFRKEGQNVTLSCEQNLNHDAMYWYRQDPGQGLRLIYYSQIVNDFQKGDIAEGYSVSREKKESFPLTVTSAQKNPTAFYLCASSPPFPDTQYFGPGTRLTVL.

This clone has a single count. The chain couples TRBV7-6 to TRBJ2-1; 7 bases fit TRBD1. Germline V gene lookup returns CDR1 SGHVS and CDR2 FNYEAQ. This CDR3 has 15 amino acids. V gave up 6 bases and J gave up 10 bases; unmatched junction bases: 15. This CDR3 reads CASRYGTVGFPEQFF. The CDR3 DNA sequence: TGTGCCAGCAGGTACGGGACAGTGGGGTTTCCGGAGCAGTTCTTC.

The CDR3 nucleotides read TGTGCCAGTAGTACTTACTCAACAGACATGAACACTGAAGCTTTCTTT. Its protein is CASSTYSTDMNTEAFF. The chain recombines TRBV19 with TRBJ1-1; D is uncertain. Deletions cut 4 bases from V and 0 bases from J, with 15 bases between. The germline CDR1 and CDR2 sequences are LNHDA and SQIVND (reference sequence). The CDR3 extends over 16 amino acids.

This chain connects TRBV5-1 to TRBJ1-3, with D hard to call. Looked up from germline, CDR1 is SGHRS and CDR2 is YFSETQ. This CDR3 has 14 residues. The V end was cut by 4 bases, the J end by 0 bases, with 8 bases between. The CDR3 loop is CASSPISSGNTIYF. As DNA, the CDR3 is TGCGCCAGCAGCCCGATCAGCTCTGGAAACACCATATATTTT. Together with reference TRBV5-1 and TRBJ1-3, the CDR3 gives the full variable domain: KAGVTQTPRYLIKTRGQQVTLSCSPISGHRSVSWYQQTPGQGLQFLFEYFSETQRNKGNFPGRFSGRQFSNSRSEMNVSTLELGDSALYLCASSPISSGNTIYFGEGSWLTVV.

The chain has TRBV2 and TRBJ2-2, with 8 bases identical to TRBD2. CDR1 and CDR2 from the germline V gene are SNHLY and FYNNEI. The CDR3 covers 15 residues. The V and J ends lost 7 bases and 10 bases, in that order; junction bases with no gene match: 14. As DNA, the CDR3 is TGTGCCAGCACGGCCGGGAGGGCCTCTAGCGTGGAGCTGTTTTTT. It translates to CASTAGRASSVELFF.

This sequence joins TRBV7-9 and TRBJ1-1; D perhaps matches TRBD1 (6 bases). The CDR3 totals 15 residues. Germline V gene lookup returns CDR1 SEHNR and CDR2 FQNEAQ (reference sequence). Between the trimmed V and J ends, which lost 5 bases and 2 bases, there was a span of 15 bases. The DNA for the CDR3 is TGTGCCAGCAGCCGAGAAGGAGGGGGAAACACTGAAGCTTTCTTT. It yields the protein CASSREGGGNTEAFF.

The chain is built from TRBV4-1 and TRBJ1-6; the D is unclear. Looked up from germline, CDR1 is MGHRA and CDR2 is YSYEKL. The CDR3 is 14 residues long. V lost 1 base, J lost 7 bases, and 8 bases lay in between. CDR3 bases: TGCGCCAGCAGCCAAGTGGGTGTGAATTCACCCCTCCACTTT. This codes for CASSQVGVNSPLHF.

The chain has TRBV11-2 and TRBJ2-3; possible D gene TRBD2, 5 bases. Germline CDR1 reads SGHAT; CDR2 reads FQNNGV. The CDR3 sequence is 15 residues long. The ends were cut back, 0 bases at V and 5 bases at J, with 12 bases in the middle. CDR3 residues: CASSLERVNRDTQYF. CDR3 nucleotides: TGTGCCAGCAGCTTAGAGAGGGTGAATCGAGATACGCAGTATTTT.

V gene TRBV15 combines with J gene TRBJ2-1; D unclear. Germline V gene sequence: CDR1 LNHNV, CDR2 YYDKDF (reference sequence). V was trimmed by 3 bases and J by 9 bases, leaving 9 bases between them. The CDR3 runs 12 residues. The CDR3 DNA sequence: TGTGCCACCAGCAGCCCGAACCGTGAGCAGTTCTTC. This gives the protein CATSSPNREQFF.

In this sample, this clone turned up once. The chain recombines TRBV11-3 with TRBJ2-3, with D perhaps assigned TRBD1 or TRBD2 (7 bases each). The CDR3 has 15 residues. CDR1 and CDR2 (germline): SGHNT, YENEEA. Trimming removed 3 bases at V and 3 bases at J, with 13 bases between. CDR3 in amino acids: CASSLGGGGTDTQYF. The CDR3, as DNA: TGTGCCAGCAGCTTGGGAGGGGGCGGAACAGATACGCAGTATTTT.

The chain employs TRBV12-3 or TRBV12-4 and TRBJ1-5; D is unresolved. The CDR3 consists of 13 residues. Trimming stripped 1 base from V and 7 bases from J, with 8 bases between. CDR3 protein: CASSLGAPQPQHF. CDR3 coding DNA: TGTGCCAGCAGTTTAGGAGCTCCACAGCCCCAGCATTTT.

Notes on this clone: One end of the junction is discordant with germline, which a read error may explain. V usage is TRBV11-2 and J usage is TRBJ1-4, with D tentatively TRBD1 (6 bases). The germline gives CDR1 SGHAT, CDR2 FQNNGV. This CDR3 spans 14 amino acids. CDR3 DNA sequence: TGTGCCAGCAGGTTAGCCCCTTCACAGGGATCCCTGTTTTTT. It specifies CASRLAPSQGSLFF. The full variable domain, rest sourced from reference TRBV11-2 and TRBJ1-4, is EAGVAQSPRYKIIEKRQSVAFWCNPISGHATLYWYQQILGQGPKLLIQFQNNGVVDDSQLPKDRFSAERLKGVDSTLKIQPAKLEDSAVYLCASRLAPSQGSLFFGSGTQLSVL.

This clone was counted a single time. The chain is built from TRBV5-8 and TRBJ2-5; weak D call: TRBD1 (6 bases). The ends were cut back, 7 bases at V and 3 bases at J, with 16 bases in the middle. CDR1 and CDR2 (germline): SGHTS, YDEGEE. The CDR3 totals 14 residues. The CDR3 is CASANQGSKETQYF. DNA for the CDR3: TGTGCCAGCGCTAACCAGGGGAGTAAAGAGACCCAGTACTTC.

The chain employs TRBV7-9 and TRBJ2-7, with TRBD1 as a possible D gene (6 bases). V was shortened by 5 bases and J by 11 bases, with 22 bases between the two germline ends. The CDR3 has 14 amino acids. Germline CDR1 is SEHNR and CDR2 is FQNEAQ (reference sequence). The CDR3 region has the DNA TGTGCCAGCAGCGCACAGGGTTCCGGAAAGGTCGAGTACTTC. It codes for CASSAQGSGKVEYF.

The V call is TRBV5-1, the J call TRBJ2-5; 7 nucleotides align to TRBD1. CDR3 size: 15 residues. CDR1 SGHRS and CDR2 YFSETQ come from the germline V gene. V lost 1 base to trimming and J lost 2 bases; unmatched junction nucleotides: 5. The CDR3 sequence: CASSLNAGGQETQYF. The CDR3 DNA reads TGCGCCAGCAGCTTGAACGCAGGGGGACAAGAGACCCAGTACTTC.

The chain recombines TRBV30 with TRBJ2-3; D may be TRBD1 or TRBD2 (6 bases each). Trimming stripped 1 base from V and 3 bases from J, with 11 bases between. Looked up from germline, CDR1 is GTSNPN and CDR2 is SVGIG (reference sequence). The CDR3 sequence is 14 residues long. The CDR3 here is CAWSAQGRTDTQYF. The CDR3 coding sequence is TGTGCCTGGAGTGCCCAGGGGAGGACAGATACGCAGTATTTT.